This entry describes one T cell receptor beta chain. Its antigen is currently unknown. Some clones are missing from TCRdb's copy, which holds only in-frame ones; the method was immunoSEQ multiplex PCR. The repertoire includes around 640,000 clones, about 95% of them detected once, and roughly 0.12% sits in the top ten. The sample belongs to a study of shared clonotypes between healthy human individuals. Terminally differentiated effector memory CD45RA+ cells were excluded from the naive CD8 cells, which were CD45RO-negative and positively selected for CCR7. Overall study results and limits: Owing to a small donor count, the genetic and exposure-history diversity represented was limited.

This CDR3 spans 15 amino acids. CDR1 is SGHDT, CDR2 YYEEEE, per germline. With 4 bases clipped from V and 2 bases from J, the junction kept 4 bases outside the gene matches. Sample: naive CD8+ T cells sorted from blood. This sequence joins TRBV5-6 and TRBJ2-7; 12 positions match TRBD2. This TCR derives from a woman in her thirties in good health. The DNA of the CDR3 is TGTGCCAGCAGCATGGGACTAGCGGGTACCTACGAGCAGTACTTC. Amino acids: CASSMGLAGTYEQYF.